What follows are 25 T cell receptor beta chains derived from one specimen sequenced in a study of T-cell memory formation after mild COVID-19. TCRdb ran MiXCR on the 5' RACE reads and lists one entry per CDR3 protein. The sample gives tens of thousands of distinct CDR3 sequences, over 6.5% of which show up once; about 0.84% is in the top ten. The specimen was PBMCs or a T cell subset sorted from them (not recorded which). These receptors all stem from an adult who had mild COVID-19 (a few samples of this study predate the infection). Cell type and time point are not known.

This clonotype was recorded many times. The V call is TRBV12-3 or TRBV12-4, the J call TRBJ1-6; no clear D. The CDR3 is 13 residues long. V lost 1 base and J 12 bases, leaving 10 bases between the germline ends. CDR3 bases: TGTGCCAGCAGTTTAGGGACGTCTGGACCCCTCCACTTT. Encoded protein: CASSLGTSGPLHF.

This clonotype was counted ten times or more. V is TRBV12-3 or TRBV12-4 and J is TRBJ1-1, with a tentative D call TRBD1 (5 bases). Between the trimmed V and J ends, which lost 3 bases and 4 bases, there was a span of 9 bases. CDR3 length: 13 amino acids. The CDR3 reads CASSFQGGTEAFF. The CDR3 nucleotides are TGTGCCAGCAGTTTCCAGGGAGGCACTGAAGCTTTCTTT.

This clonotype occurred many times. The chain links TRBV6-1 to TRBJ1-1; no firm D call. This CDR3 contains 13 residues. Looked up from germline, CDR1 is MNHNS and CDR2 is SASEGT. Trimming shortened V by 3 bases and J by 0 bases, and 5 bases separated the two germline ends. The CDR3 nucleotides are TGTGCCAGCAGTGAGACGGTGAACACTGAAGCTTTCTTT. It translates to CASSETVNTEAFF.

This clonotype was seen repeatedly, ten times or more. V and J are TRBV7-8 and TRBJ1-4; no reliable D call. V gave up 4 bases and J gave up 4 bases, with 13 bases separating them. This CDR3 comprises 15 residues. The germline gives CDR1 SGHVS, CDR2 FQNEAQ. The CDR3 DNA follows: TGTGCCAGCAGCTCCTCCCGGGGTATTAATGAAAAACTGTTTTTT. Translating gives CASSSSRGINEKLFF.

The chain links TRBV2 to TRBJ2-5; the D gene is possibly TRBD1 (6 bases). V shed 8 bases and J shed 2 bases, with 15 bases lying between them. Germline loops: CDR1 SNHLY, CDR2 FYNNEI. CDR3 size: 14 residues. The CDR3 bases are TGTGCCAGCGGGGCAGGGGACATTCAAGAGACCCAGTACTTC. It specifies CASGAGDIQETQYF.

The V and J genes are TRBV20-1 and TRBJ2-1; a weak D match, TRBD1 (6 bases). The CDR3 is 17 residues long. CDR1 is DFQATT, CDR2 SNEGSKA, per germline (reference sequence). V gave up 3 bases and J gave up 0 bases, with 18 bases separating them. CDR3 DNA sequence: TGCAGTGCTAGGCAATCGGGGCAGGGACACTCCTACAATGAGCAGTTCTTC. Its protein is CSARQSGQGHSYNEQFF.

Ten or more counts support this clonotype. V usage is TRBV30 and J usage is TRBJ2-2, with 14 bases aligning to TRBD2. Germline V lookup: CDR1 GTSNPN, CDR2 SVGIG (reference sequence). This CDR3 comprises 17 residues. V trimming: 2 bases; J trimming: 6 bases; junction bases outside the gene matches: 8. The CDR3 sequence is CAWSPTGLAGVSGELFF. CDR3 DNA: TGTGCCTGGAGTCCAACGGGACTAGCGGGAGTCTCCGGGGAGCTGTTTTTT.

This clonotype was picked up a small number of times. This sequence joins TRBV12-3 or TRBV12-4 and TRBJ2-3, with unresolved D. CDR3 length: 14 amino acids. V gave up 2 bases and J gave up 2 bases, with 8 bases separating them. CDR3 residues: CASSLNDNTDTQYF. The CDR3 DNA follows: TGTGCCAGCAGTTTAAACGACAACACAGATACGCAGTATTTT.

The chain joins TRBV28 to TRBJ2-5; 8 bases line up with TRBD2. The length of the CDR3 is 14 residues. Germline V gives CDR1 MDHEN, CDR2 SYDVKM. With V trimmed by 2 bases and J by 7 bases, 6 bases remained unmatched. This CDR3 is CASSLAGGWRTQYF. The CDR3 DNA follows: TGTGCCAGCAGTTTAGCGGGGGGTTGGAGGACCCAGTACTTC.

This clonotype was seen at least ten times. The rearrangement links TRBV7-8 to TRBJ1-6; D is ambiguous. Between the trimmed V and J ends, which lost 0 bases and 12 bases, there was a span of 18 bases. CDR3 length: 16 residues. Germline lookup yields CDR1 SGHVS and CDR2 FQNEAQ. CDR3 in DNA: TGTGCCAGCAGCTTAGCGGTTAGGACGGGGAATCGACCCCTCCACTTT. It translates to CASSLAVRTGNRPLHF.

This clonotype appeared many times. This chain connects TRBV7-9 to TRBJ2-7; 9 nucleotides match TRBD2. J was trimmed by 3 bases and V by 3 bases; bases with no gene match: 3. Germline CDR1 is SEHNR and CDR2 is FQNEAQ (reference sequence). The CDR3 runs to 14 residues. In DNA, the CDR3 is TGTGCCAGCAGCTTCGAACTAGCGGGCTACGAGCAGTACTTC. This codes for CASSFELAGYEQYF.

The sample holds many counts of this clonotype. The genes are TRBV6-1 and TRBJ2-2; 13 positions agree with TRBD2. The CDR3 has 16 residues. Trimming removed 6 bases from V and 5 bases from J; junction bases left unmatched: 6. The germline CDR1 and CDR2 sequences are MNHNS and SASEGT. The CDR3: CASSLGLAGFTGELFF. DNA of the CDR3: TGTGCCAGCAGCTTGGGACTAGCGGGATTTACCGGGGAGCTGTTTTTT.

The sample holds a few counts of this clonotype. The CDR3 sequence is CASSRTGGNSGANVLTF. Written as DNA, the CDR3 is TGTGCCAGCAGCCGAACAGGGGGGAACTCTGGGGCCAACGTCCTGACTTTC. The V call is TRBV3-1, the J call TRBJ2-6; 8 bases are a match to TRBD1. V gave up 4 bases and J gave up 0 bases; unmatched junction bases: 5. CDR1 is LGHDT and CDR2 is YNNKEL in the germline V gene (reference sequence). The CDR3 extends over 17 amino acids. Supplemented by reference TRBV3-1 and TRBJ2-6, the full variable domain reads DTAVSQTPKYLVTQMGNDKSIKCEQNLGHDTMYWYKQDSKKFLKIMFSYNNKELIINETVPNRFSPKSPDKAHLNLHINSLELGDSAVYFCASSRTGGNSGANVLTFGAGSRLTVL.

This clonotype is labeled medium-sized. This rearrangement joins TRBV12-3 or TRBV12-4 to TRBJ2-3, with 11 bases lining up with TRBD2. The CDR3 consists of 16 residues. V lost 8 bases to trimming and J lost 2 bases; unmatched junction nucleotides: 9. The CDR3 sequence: CASGPRLAGPTDTQYF. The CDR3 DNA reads TGTGCCAGCGGACCGCGACTAGCGGGACCCACAGATACGCAGTATTTT.

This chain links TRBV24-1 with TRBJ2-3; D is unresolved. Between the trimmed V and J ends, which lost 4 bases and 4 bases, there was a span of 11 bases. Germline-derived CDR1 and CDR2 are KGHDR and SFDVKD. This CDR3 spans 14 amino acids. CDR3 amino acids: CATSDPTPPDTQYF. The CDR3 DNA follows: TGTGCCACCAGTGACCCTACCCCTCCAGATACGCAGTATTTT.

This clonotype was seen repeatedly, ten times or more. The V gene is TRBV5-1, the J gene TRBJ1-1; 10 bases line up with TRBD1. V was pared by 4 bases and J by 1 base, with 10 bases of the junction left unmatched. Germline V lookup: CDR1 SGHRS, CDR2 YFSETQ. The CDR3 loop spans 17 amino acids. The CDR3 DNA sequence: TGCGCCAGCAGCATGGGACAGGGGAATCGTCCGAACACTGAAGCTTTCTTT. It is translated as CASSMGQGNRPNTEAFF.

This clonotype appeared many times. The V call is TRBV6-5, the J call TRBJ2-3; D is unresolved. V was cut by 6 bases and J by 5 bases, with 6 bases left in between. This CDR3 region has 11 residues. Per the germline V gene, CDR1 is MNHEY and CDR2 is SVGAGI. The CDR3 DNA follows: TGTGCCAGCAGGTATCGAGATACGCAGTATTTT. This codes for CASRYRDTQYF.

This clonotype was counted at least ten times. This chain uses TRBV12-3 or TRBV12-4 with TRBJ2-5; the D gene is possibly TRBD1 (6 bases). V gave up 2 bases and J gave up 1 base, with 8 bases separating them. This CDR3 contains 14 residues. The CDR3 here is CASSLMGAQETQYF. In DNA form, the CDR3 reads TGTGCCAGCAGTTTAATGGGGGCCCAAGAGACCCAGTACTTC.

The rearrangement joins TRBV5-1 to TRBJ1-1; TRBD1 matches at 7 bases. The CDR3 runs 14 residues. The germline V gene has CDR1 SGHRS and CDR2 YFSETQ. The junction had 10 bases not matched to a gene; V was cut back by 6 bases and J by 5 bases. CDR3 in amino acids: CASTQGGQTTEAFF. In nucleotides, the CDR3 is TGCGCCAGCACGCAGGGGGGGCAGACGACTGAAGCTTTCTTT.

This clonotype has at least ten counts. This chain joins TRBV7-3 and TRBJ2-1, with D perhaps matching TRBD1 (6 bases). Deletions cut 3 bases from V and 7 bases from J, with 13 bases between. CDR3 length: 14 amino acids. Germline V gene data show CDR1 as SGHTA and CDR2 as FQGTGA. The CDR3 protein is CASSFFPRGNEQFF. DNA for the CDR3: TGTGCCAGCAGCTTTTTTCCCAGGGGAAATGAGCAGTTCTTC.

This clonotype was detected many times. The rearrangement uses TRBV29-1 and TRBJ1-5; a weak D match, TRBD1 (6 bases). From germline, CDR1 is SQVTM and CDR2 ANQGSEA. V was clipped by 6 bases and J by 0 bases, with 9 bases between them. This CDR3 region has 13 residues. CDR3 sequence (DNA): TGCAGCGTAACGGACAGTAGCAATCAGCCCCAGCATTTT. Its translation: CSVTDSSNQPQHF.

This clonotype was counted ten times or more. CDR3 residues: CASSLRGETQYF. The CDR3 nucleotides read TGCGCCAGCAGCTTGCGGGGGGAGACCCAGTACTTC. V usage is TRBV5-1 and J usage is TRBJ2-5, with a weak D call TRBD2 (6 bases). V lost 1 base and J lost 5, with 6 bases in between. Germline-derived CDR1 and CDR2 are SGHRS and YFSETQ. This CDR3 contains 12 residues.

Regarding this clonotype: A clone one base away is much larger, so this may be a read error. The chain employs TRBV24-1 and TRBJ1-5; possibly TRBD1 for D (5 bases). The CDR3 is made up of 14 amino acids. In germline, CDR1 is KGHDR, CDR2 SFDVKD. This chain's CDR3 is CATSGRGNNQRQHF. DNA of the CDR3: TGTGCCACCAGTGGGCGGGGGAACAATCAGCGCCAGCATTTT.

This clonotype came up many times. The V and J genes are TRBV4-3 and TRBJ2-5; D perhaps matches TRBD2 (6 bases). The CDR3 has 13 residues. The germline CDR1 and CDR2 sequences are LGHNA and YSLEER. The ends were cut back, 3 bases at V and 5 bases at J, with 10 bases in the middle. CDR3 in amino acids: CASSQGLWETQYF. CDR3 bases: TGCGCCAGCAGCCAGGGACTGTGGGAGACCCAGTACTTC.

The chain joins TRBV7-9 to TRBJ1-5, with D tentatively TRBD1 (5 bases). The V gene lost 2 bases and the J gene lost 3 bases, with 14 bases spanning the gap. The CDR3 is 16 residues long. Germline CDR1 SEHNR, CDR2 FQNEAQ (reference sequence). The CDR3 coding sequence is TGTGCCAGCAGCTTAAATACGGGGGTGTACAATCAGCCCCAGCATTTT. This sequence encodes CASSLNTGVYNQPQHF.